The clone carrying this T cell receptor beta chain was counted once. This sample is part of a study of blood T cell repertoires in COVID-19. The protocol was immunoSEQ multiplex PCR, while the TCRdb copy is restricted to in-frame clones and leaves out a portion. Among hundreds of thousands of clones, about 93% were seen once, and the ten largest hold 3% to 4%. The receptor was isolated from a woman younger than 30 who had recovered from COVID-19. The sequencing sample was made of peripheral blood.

CDR3 in DNA: TGCGCCAGCATACATAGCCAGACTAACTATGGCTACACCTTC. Translating gives CASIHSQTNYGYTF. This chain uses TRBV10-2 with TRBJ1-2; D gene ambiguous. V gave up 7 bases and J gave up 0 bases, with 12 bases separating them. This CDR3 contains 14 residues. Germline V gene sequence: CDR1 WSHSY, CDR2 SAAADI.